The 26 T cell receptor beta chains reported below all come from one sample, sequenced in a study of human T cells and chemical hapten exposure. TCRdb itself ran the RACE reads through MiXCR, one entry per CDR3 protein. The repertoire holds 200,000 to 300,000 distinct CDR3 sequences, with about 9% as singletons. Time point described: pre-sensitization, week 0. Treatment in this sample: therapeutic diphenylcyclopropenone sensitization with weekly scalp DPC. The sample in question was whole blood, obtained in connection with sensitization to the hapten diphenylcyclopropenone (DPC). The receptor set was obtained from a middle-aged woman with alopecia areata. Some clones in this sample may be carry-over from other donors' samples.

This clonotype was counted at least ten times. The gene calls are TRBV28 and TRBJ2-5; D remains ambiguous. This CDR3 is built from 14 residues. Germline CDR1 MDHEN, CDR2 SYDVKM. V was clipped by 6 bases and J by 6 bases, with 17 bases between them. Here the CDR3 reads CASSSPKALQTQYF. DNA for the CDR3: TGTGCCAGCAGCAGCCCCAAGGCCCTCCAGACCCAGTACTTC.

This clonotype has a count of ten or more. This chain connects TRBV7-9 to TRBJ2-6; unclear D gene. CDR1 SEHNR and CDR2 FQNEAQ come from the germline V gene (reference sequence). The CDR3 consists of 14 residues. V was trimmed by 3 bases and J by 2 bases, leaving 5 bases between them. CDR3 in amino acids: CASSLSTGANVLTF. The DNA for the CDR3 is TGTGCCAGCAGCTTGTCGACTGGGGCCAACGTCCTGACTTTC.

The chain recombines TRBV20-1 with TRBJ2-7; a weak D match, TRBD2 (5 bases). Deletions cut 6 bases from V and 3 bases from J, with 18 bases between. CDR3 length: 14 residues. Germline CDR1 reads DFQATT; CDR2 reads SNEGSKA (reference sequence). The CDR3 DNA sequence: TGCAGTGCCGCCCACCCCCTACGGGGCTACGAGCAGTACTTC. Encoded protein: CSAAHPLRGYEQYF.

As for this clonotype: This sequence may be a read error, since a much larger clone differs from it by one base. This rearrangement joins TRBV28 to TRBJ2-7; TRBD1 is a possible D gene (6 bases). Germline V lookup: CDR1 MDHEN, CDR2 SYDVKM. The CDR3 is made up of 14 amino acids. V was cut by 6 bases and J by 5 bases, with 17 bases left in between. CDR3 residues: CASRFPGTRDEQYF. The CDR3 DNA sequence: TGTGCCAGCAGGTTCCCCGGGACAAGGGACGAGCAGTACTTC.

This chain uses TRBV2 with TRBJ1-1; D ambiguous. CDR3 length equals 16 residues. V dropped 2 bases and J dropped 2 bases, with 15 bases sitting between them. Germline CDR1 is SNHLY and CDR2 is FYNNEI. CDR3 sequence: CASSERLGLDNTEAFF. As DNA, the CDR3 is TGTGCCAGCAGTGAACGCCTCGGTCTGGACAACACTGAAGCTTTCTTT.

This clonotype occurred a few times. The gene calls are TRBV5-6 and TRBJ2-7; 8 positions match TRBD1. The CDR3 contains 14 residues. Germline V gene sequence: CDR1 SGHDT, CDR2 YYEEEE. V lost 4 bases, J lost 2 bases, and 5 bases stayed unmatched. CDR3 in amino acids: CASSAWDRTYEQYF. CDR3 DNA sequence: TGTGCCAGCAGCGCGTGGGACAGGACCTACGAGCAGTACTTC. The whole variable domain, filled in from reference TRBV5-6 and TRBJ2-7, reads DAGVTQSPTHLIKTRGQQVTLRCSPKSGHDTVSWYQQALGQGPQFIFQYYEEEERQRGNFPDRFSGHQFPNYSSELNVNALLLGDSALYLCASSAWDRTYEQYFGPGTRLTVT.

This clonotype was counted between two and nine times. The chain carries TRBV15 and TRBJ2-7, with D possibly matching TRBD1 (6 bases). Germline V gene data show CDR1 as LNHNV and CDR2 as YYDKDF (reference sequence). This CDR3 is built from 13 residues. Trimming shortened V by 2 bases and J by 3 bases, and 8 bases separated the two germline ends. CDR3 nucleotides: TGTGCCACCAGCAGACAGGGGAGCTACGAGCAGTACTTC. Translation gives CATSRQGSYEQYF.

This chain connects TRBV28 to TRBJ2-7; 10 bases align to TRBD1. The CDR3 runs to 15 residues. J gave up 2 bases and V 4 bases, and 5 bases lay outside the gene matches. Germline V CDR1 and CDR2: MDHEN, SYDVKM. The CDR3 nucleotides read TGTGCCAGCAGTTCGGCCGGGACAGGGGCCTACGAGCAGTACTTC. Residues: CASSSAGTGAYEQYF. Full variable domain (remainder filled in from reference TRBV28 and TRBJ2-7): DVKVTQSSRYLVKRTGEKVFLECVQDMDHENMFWYRQDPGLGLRLIYFSYDVKMKEKGDIPEGYSVSREKKERFSLILESASTNQTSMYLCASSSAGTGAYEQYFGPGTRLTVT.

Only a few counts were recorded for this clonotype. V is TRBV20-1 and J is TRBJ2-1, with a possible D match to TRBD2 (5 bases). The CDR3 totals 12 residues. Looked up from germline, CDR1 is DFQATT and CDR2 is SNEGSKA (reference sequence). The ends were cut back, 6 bases at V and 5 bases at J, with 11 bases in the middle. CDR3 amino acids: CSAPRGNNEQFF. CDR3 DNA: TGCAGTGCCCCCCGGGGTAACAATGAGCAGTTCTTC.

This clonotype was detected many times. The chain combines TRBV28 with TRBJ2-7; no definite D call. The CDR3 extends over 11 amino acids. Germline V gene sequence: CDR1 MDHEN, CDR2 SYDVKM. V dropped 6 bases and J dropped 2 bases, with 5 bases sitting between them. CDR3 region: CASSRAYEQYF. The CDR3 bases are TGTGCCAGCAGCCGGGCCTACGAGCAGTACTTC.

The sample holds a few counts of this clonotype. The chain combines TRBV4-2 with TRBJ1-2; TRBD1 matches 7 bases. The CDR3 is 16 residues long. V shed 0 bases, J shed 7 bases, and the junction held 11 bases outside the gene matches. CDR1 is LGHNA, CDR2 YNFKEQ, per germline. CDR3 sequence (DNA): TGTGCCAGCAGCCAAGATTCAGGGACAGTGGAGTCTGGCTACACCTTC. This encodes CASSQDSGTVESGYTF.

This clonotype has more than one count but fewer than ten. The rearrangement links TRBV6-5 to TRBJ2-7; no clear D. Germline CDR1 and CDR2: MNHEY and SVGAGI. V was cut by 11 bases and J by 7 bases, with 9 bases left in between. The length of the CDR3 is 9 residues. CDR3 DNA: TGTGCCGGGCGGAAGGAGCAGTACTTC. As protein: CAGRKEQYF.

This chain joins TRBV5-6 and TRBJ2-7; 7 nucleotides match TRBD1. The CDR3 length is 16 residues. With 6 bases clipped from V and 7 bases from J, the junction kept 19 bases outside the gene matches. Germline V gene data show CDR1 as SGHDT and CDR2 as YYEEEE. The CDR3 spells CASTKPHPDRVGEQYF. Here the CDR3 DNA reads TGTGCCAGCACCAAACCGCATCCTGACAGGGTGGGAGAGCAGTACTTC.

This clonotype was found a few times. V is TRBV20-1 and J is TRBJ2-5; perhaps TRBD2 as D (6 bases). Germline V gives CDR1 DFQATT, CDR2 SNEGSKA (reference sequence). This CDR3 spans 13 amino acids. The V gene lost 3 bases and the J gene lost 5 bases, with 13 bases spanning the gap. CDR3 region: CSASWGSGETQYF. The DNA for the CDR3 is TGCAGTGCTAGTTGGGGGAGCGGGGAGACCCAGTACTTC.

A few counts support this clonotype. J is TRBJ2-1 and V is TRBV24-1, with 7 bases matching TRBD2. The germline V gene has CDR1 KGHDR and CDR2 SFDVKD. J lost 5 bases, V lost 7 bases, and 4 bases had no gene match. The CDR3 totals 13 residues. CDR3 in amino acids: CATRLGGDNEQFF. The CDR3 DNA reads as TGTGCCACCAGGTTGGGAGGGGACAATGAGCAGTTCTTC.

This chain connects TRBV7-2 to TRBJ1-5; D is unclear. The germline V gene has CDR1 SGHTA and CDR2 FQGNSA. The CDR3 is made up of 13 amino acids. V was clipped by 2 bases and J by 5 bases, with 7 bases between them. The CDR3 DNA is TGTGCCAGCAGCTTATTCATGGATCAGCCCCAGCATTTT. The encoded protein is CASSLFMDQPQHF.

Many counts were recorded for this clonotype. The junction and the germline gene differ at one end; a read error may be behind it. The chain links TRBV10-3 to TRBJ2-3; 9 bases match TRBD2. The CDR3 totals 12 residues. In germline, CDR1 is ENHRY, CDR2 SYGVKD. This CDR3 reads CAISESQSSGTF. CDR3 bases: TGTGCCATCAGTGAGTCGCAGTCTAGCGGGACTTTT.

The chain employs TRBV7-9 and TRBJ1-2; D remains unclear. The V and J ends lost 4 bases and 5 bases respectively, with 17 bases between them. The CDR3 is made up of 15 amino acids. In germline, CDR1 is SEHNR, CDR2 FQNEAQ (reference sequence). In DNA form, the CDR3 reads TGTGCCAGCAGCTCTATGGTGGGGATCCCGTATGGCTACACCTTC. The encoded protein is CASSSMVGIPYGYTF. The variable domain in full, completed from reference TRBV7-9 and TRBJ1-2, reads DTGVSQNPRHKITKRGQNVTFRCDPISEHNRLYWYRQTLGQGPEFLTYFQNEAQLEKSRLLSDRFSAERPKGSFSTLEIQRTEQGDSAMYLCASSSMVGIPYGYTFGSGTRLTVV.

This clonotype has a handful of counts. The chain combines TRBV28 with TRBJ2-1; TRBD1 matches at 7 bases. CDR1 is MDHEN and CDR2 is SYDVKM in the germline V gene. There are 14 residues in the CDR3. V dropped 5 bases and J dropped 4; count of bases not matched to a gene: 5. The chain's CDR3 is CASSVGGQYNEQFF. In DNA, the CDR3 is TGTGCCAGCAGTGTAGGGGGCCAGTACAATGAGCAGTTCTTC.

This clonotype was seen at least ten times. V is TRBV18 and J is TRBJ1-5; D unclear. Germline V gene lookup returns CDR1 KGHSH and CDR2 LQKENI. The CDR3 length is 15 residues. V gave up 3 bases and J gave up 0 bases, with 9 bases separating them. CDR3 DNA: TGTGCCAGCTCACCCTTGGGAAATAGCAATCAGCCCCAGCATTTT. This encodes CASSPLGNSNQPQHF.

The genes are TRBV27 and TRBJ2-2, with 14 bases fitting TRBD2. The germline V gene has CDR1 MNHEY and CDR2 SMNVEV (reference sequence). This CDR3 is built from 17 residues. Germline trimming cut 3 bases from V and 8 bases from J; bases unmatched to any gene: 8. The CDR3 is CASSFGLAGGLQGELFF. DNA for the CDR3: TGTGCCAGCAGTTTTGGACTAGCGGGAGGCCTGCAAGGGGAGCTGTTTTTT.

The CDR3 here is CASSTTYAGLDSGNYGYTF. DNA of the CDR3: TGTGCCAGCAGCACAACATACGCGGGGCTGGACTCAGGGAACTATGGCTACACCTTC. V and J are TRBV7-9 and TRBJ1-2, with a tentative D call TRBD1 (5 bases). There are 19 residues in the CDR3. The germline gives CDR1 SEHNR, CDR2 FQNEAQ (reference sequence). V gave up 5 bases and J gave up 2 bases, with 27 bases separating them.

The rearrangement uses TRBV12-3 or TRBV12-4 and TRBJ1-2; 8 bases match TRBD1. CDR3 length: 12 residues. V shed 6 bases, J shed 6 bases, and the junction held 3 bases outside the gene matches. The DNA of the CDR3 is TGTGCCAGCAGGGGACAGGACCATGGCTACACCTTC. It yields the protein CASRGQDHGYTF.

This clonotype was detected ten times or more. V gene TRBV12-3 or TRBV12-4 combines with J gene TRBJ2-5; no definite D call. This CDR3 is 12 amino acids long. The ends were cut back, 2 bases at V and 4 bases at J, with 5 bases in the middle. The CDR3 loop is CASSLPGETQYF. CDR3 nucleotide sequence: TGTGCCAGCAGTTTACCCGGAGAGACCCAGTACTTC.

This clonotype was observed at least ten times. The V and J genes are TRBV29-1 and TRBJ1-4, with no clear D. Looked up from germline, CDR1 is SQVTM and CDR2 is ANQGSEA. The CDR3 sequence is 12 residues long. V lost 5 bases and J lost 7, with 11 bases in between. The CDR3 region has the DNA TGCAGCGTTCTCTACTTGGGTGAAAAACTGTTTTTT. Protein product: CSVLYLGEKLFF.

The chain links TRBV12-3 or TRBV12-4 to TRBJ2-2, with 8 bases lining up with TRBD2. V gave up 7 bases and J gave up 8 bases; unmatched junction bases: 9. This CDR3 comprises 14 residues. CDR3 loop: CASNRAGEGGELFF. The CDR3 nucleotides are TGTGCCAGCAACCGAGCGGGAGAGGGTGGGGAGCTGTTTTTT.